The text below deals with one T cell receptor beta chain. What it recognizes is unknown. The entry originates in a study of shared clonotypes between healthy human individuals. The wider study: Per donor, CD8 memory used one plate, CD8 naive used two, CD4 memory used three and CD4 naive used three.

Looked up from germline, CDR1 is MNHEY and CDR2 is SMNVEV (reference sequence). V lost 3 bases, J lost 2 bases, and 4 bases stayed unmatched. This CDR3 is 15 amino acids long. Broader study findings: Rarefaction gave evidence that sorted-subset sequencing remained incomplete despite large depth. In having few donors, the study represented limited genetic and exposure-history diversity.

It was CD45RO-negative cells, positively selected for CCR7, that made up naive CD8 cells, with terminally differentiated effector memory CD45RA+ cells excluded. Some clones are missing from TCRdb's copy, which holds only in-frame ones; the method was immunoSEQ multiplex PCR. The table lists some 2 million clones, 85% to 95% of them singletons. Specimen: naive CD8+ T cells sorted from blood. The chain is built from TRBV27 and TRBJ1-2, with TRBD1 matching 9 bases. This clonotype was obtained from a man between 18 and 29 years old in good health. The CDR3 sequence: CASSFRTGANYGYTF. For the CDR3, the DNA is TGTGCCAGCAGTTTCCGGACAGGGGCGAACTATGGCTACACCTTC.